This record covers a single TCR beta chain. Antigen unknown. This record belongs to a study of T-cell reconstitution after alpha-beta-depleted transplantation in children. CDR1 is WNHNN and CDR2 is SYGVQD in the germline V gene (reference sequence). Trimming cost V 10 bases and J 10 bases; bases outside gene matches: 7. There are 11 residues in the CDR3. This sample's TCRbeta library carried unique molecular identifier barcodes. TCRdb redid the calling of the PCR reads with MiXCR, one entry per CDR3 protein. The table has roughly 570,000 distinct CDR3 sequences, 25% to 30% seen once. Study conclusions and caveats: The study reportedly traced alpha-beta T cells about two months after transplant to several hundred expanded graft clones. A year had passed since transplant, and T-cell counts and diversity by then came mostly from newly produced T cells. Some patients owed their high day-60 TCRbeta diversity to surviving recipient T cells and thymic progenitors.

This TCR derives from a boy less than two years old with Wiskott-Aldrich syndrome, due to receive a stem cell transplant. The chain joins TRBV10-1 to TRBJ2-1; 7 bases agree with TRBD2. The sequencing here drew on PBMCs, taken before TCRalphabeta/CD19-depleted stem cell transplant. The CDR3 nucleotides are TGCGCCACTATGGGAGGGTCGGAGCAGTTCTTC. It yields the protein CATMGGSEQFF.